These T cell receptor beta chains were read from a single sample in a study of STAT3 mutations in large granular lymphocyte leukemia. Method: immunoSEQ multiplex PCR; TCRdb's copy keeps in-frame clones and lacks some. The repertoire includes roughly 22,000 clones, 94% of them detected once, and more than 6% sits in the top ten. Sequencing was performed on peripheral blood mononuclear cells. These receptors all stem from a man aged 35 to 55 with T-cell large granular lymphocyte leukemia. Some clones in this sample may be carry-over from other donors' samples. The CDR3 runs from the conserved cysteine through the conserved F or W. The order of the fields is V gene, clone size, J gene, D gene, CDR3 DNA, CDR3 protein. D genes are given only for firm matches. Clone size is given for some rows only: seen once, a few or many times, or a class if the clone is expanded.

TRBV27	NA	TRBJ2-7	NA	TGTGCCAGCGGTCACCCCGGGATTTCCTACGAGCAGTACTTC	CASGHPGISYEQYF
TRBV11-1	NA	TRBJ1-2	TRBD1	TGTGCCAGCACCGCGATCGGGACAGGGGGAACCGGTAACTATGGCTACACCTTC	CASTAIGTGGTGNYGYTF
TRBV4-3	NA	TRBJ1-5	NA	TGCGCCAGCAGCCAAGAAAGCGGACAGCTTCCTTATAGCAATCAGCCCCAGCATTTT	CASSQESGQLPYSNQPQHF
TRBV5-1	NA	TRBJ2-5	NA	TGCGCCAGCAGCTTGGCCTCTGGGGGCGGGGGAGAGACCCAGTACTTC	CASSLASGGGGETQYF
TRBV5-1	once	TRBJ1-2	NA	TGCGCCAGCAGCCCGGGTTTCCAGGGCTATGGCTACACCTTC	CASSPGFQGYGYTF
TRBV5-1	NA	TRBJ1-1	NA	TGCGCCAGCAGCTTGGCACTTAGGACTCCCCACTTCGACACTGAAGCTTTCTTT	CASSLALRTPHFDTEAFF
TRBV7-2	NA	TRBJ2-3	NA	TGTGCCAGCAGCCCATCCGACTCTATAGATACGCAGTATTTT	CASSPSDSIDTQYF
TRBV28	NA	TRBJ1-2	NA	TGTGCCAGCAGGGGGCGGGACTATGGCTACACCTTC	CASRGRDYGYTF
TRBV14	NA	TRBJ2-7	NA	TGTGCCAGCAGCCTTCGGGACACCCAGGGGTACGAGCAGTACTTC	CASSLRDTQGYEQYF
TRBV5-7	NA	TRBJ1-2	TRBD1	TGTGCCAGCAGCCTTCTATGGCGGACAGGGGGTGGCTACACCTTC	CASSLLWRTGGGYTF
TRBV6-5	NA	TRBJ2-7	NA	TGTGCCAGCAGCAGACAGGCCTCTCGGGAGCAGTACTTC	CASSRQASREQYF
TRBV9	NA	TRBJ2-7	TRBD2	TGTGCCAGCAGCCCAACAGCGGGGTATGGCTACGAGCAGTACTTC	CASSPTAGYGYEQYF
TRBV13	NA	TRBJ2-1	NA	TGTGCCAGCAGCCCCGGACAGTCCACCTACAATGAGCAGTTCTTC	CASSPGQSTYNEQFF
TRBV20-1	NA	TRBJ2-7	NA	TGCAGTGCTAGACAGTCCTACGAGCAGTACTTC	CSARQSYEQYF
TRBV6-5	once	TRBJ2-7	NA	TGTGCCAGCAGTAATAATTACGAGCAGTACTTC	CASSNNYEQYF
TRBV4-3	NA	TRBJ1-1	TRBD1	TGCGCCAGCAGCCAAGATTGGGCAGGGGGAAACACTGAAGCTTTCTTT	CASSQDWAGGNTEAFF
TRBV9	NA	TRBJ1-3	TRBD1	TGTGCCAGCAGCGAGGGATGGACAGGGGTCTCTGGAAACACCATATATTTT	CASSEGWTGVSGNTIYF
TRBV27	NA	TRBJ1-2	NA	TGTGCCAGCAGCGTCGTTTGGGACTCAGGCTATGGCTACACCTTC	CASSVVWDSGYGYTF
TRBV11-2	NA	TRBJ1-2	NA	TGTGCCAGCAGCCCGGACGGTTTAGCCTATGGCTACACCTTC	CASSPDGLAYGYTF
TRBV6-5	NA	TRBJ2-7	NA	TGTGCCAGCAGCTCAGGGGCAGTGGCTTCCTACGAGCAGTACTTC	CASSSGAVASYEQYF
TRBV4-3	once	TRBJ1-5	NA	TGCGCCAGCAGCCAAGACAGGGTGGGTCAGCCCCAGCATTTT	CASSQDRVGQPQHF
TRBV5-4	NA	TRBJ2-7	NA	TGTGCCAGCAGCTCGGAGTACGAGCAGTACTTC	CASSSEYEQYF
TRBV30	NA	TRBJ2-1	NA	TGTGCCTGGGAGGGGTACAATGAGCAGTTCTTC	CAWEGYNEQFF
TRBV5-6	NA	TRBJ1-6	NA	TGTGCCAGCAGCTTGGCGGTGAGGGGCGCGTCTTCACCCCTCCACTTT	CASSLAVRGASSPLHF
TRBV5-1	NA	TRBJ2-7	TRBD1	TGCGCCAGCAGCTCGACAGGGGGCCCCTACGAGCAGTACTTC	CASSSTGGPYEQYF
TRBV19	NA	TRBJ2-5	NA	TGTGCCAGTAGCAGGGCCCAGACCCAGTACTTC	CASSRAQTQYF
TRBV5-8	NA	TRBJ1-4	NA	TGTGCCAGCAGCGAGCTACTCTTCGGTGAAAAACTGTTTTTT	CASSELLFGEKLFF
TRBV7-9	once	TRBJ1-3	TRBD1	TGTGCCAGCAGCTTAGGCCAGGGGGCTCGGAACACCATATATTTT	CASSLGQGARNTIYF
TRBV10-3	NA	TRBJ1-6	TRBD1	TGTGCCATCAGACCGGGACAGGGGGGTAATTCACCCCTCCACTTT	CAIRPGQGGNSPLHF
TRBV6-5	NA	TRBJ2-7	NA	TGTGCCAGCAGTTACTCTGCAGGGCTCTACGAGCAGTACTTC	CASSYSAGLYEQYF
TRBV27	NA	TRBJ2-7	NA	TGTGCCAGCAGTTTAGGAGGGTACGCCCGGCGCGAGCAGTACTTC	CASSLGGYARREQYF